The source of this TCR beta chain is a study of shared T cell receptors in the human thymus. Germline V gene sequence: CDR1 SGHDN, CDR2 FVKESK. The CDR3 loop spans 11 amino acids. The V gene lost 2 bases and the J gene lost 7 bases, with 5 bases spanning the gap. Generated by immunoSEQ multiplex PCR, the TCRdb table keeps only in-frame clones and is missing some. The data show 700,000 or so clones, 70% to 90% seen once. These data also formed part of another study, on human thymus T cells.

The J gene is TRBJ1-1, the V gene TRBV14; D remains ambiguous. This clonotype was obtained from a girl younger than two with a congenital heart defect. The sequencing input was thymocytes. The CDR3 loop is CASSQRGEAFF. The DNA for the CDR3 is TGTGCCAGCAGCCAAAGAGGTGAAGCTTTCTTT.